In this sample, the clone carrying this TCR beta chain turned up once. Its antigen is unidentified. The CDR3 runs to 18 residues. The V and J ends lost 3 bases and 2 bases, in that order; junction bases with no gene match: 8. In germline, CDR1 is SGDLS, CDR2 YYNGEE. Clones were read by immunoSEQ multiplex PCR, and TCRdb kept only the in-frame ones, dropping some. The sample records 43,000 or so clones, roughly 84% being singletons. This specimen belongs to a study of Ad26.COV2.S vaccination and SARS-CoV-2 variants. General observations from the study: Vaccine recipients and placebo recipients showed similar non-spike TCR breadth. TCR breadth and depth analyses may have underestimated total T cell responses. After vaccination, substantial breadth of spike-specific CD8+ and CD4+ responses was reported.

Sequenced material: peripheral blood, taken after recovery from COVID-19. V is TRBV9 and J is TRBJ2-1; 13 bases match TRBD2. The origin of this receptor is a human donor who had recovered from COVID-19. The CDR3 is CASSASPTSGGAYNEQFF. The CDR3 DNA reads TGTGCCAGCAGCGCTAGCCCAACTAGCGGGGGGGCCTACAATGAGCAGTTCTTC. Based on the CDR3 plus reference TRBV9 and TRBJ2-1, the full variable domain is DSGVTQTPKHLITATGQRVTLRCSPRSGDLSVYWYQQSLDQGLQFLIQYYNGEERAKGNILERFSAQQFPDLHSELNLSSLELGDSALYFCASSASPTSGGAYNEQFFGPGTRLTVL.